The sequence of this T cell receptor beta chain was determined in a study of Tregs in tolerant kidney transplant recipients. Points from the study as a whole: Some patients' samples used different primers over time, so nucleotide sequences weren't comparable.

Germline V gene sequence: CDR1 SEHNR, CDR2 FQNEAQ (reference sequence). Trimming removed 5 bases from V and 4 bases from J, with 9 bases in between. CDR3 length equals 12 residues. Turning to this clone: Its target is unknown. The CDR3 end lies 3 residues beyond the end of the read and is filled in from the germline J gene.

TCRdb's table, derived via immunoSEQ multiplex PCR, lists solely in-frame clones and lacks some. This listing includes 50,000 or so clones. This sequence joins TRBV7-9 and TRBJ2-7; D not resolved. This clonotype was sampled from a human donor who received a combined kidney and bone marrow transplant. Specimen: CD4+ T cells from blood, collected before the transplant. This CDR3 reads CASSPGEYEQYF. The covered CDR3 bases are TGTGCCAGCAGCCCAGGAGAATACGAG.